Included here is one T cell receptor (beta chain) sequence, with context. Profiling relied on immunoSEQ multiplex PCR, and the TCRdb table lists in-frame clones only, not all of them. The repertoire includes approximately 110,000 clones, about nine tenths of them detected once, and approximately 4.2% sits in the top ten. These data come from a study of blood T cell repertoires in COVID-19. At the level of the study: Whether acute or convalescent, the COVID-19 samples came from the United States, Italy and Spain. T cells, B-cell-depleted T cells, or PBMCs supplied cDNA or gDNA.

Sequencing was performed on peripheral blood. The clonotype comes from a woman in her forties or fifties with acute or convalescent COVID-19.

The CDR3 loop reads CASSLAVLAAGTYTGELFF. CDR3 in DNA: TGTGCCAGCAGCTTAGCTGTTCTAGCGGCGGGAACGTACACCGGGGAGCTGTTTTTT. The chain combines TRBV7-6 with TRBJ2-2; TRBD2 matches 7 bases. V gave up 0 bases and J gave up 3 bases; unmatched junction bases: 13. Germline-derived CDR1 and CDR2 are SGHVS and FNYEAQ. CDR3 length: 19 residues.